This TCR beta chain was found in a study of shared clonotypes between healthy human individuals. In the study overall: The donor group consisted of a couple of women and three men, aged 18 to 49. CD4 naive and memory got three plates each, CD8 naive two, CD8 memory one.

This clone came up once. Its antigen is not known. Assay used: immunoSEQ multiplex PCR; TCRdb lists only in-frame clones, some missing. The repertoire consists of about 2 million clones, with less than 95% occurring once and the leading ten covering about 1.1%. V lost 1 base and J lost 1, with 7 bases in between. Germline V gene lookup returns CDR1 MDHEN and CDR2 SYDVKM. CDR3 length: 14 amino acids. Overall study results and limits: A handful of donors had about 5% of their naive CD4 clonotypes in common.

As defined, naive CD8 cells were CD45RO-negative and positively selected for CCR7, with terminally differentiated effector memory CD45RA+ cells excluded. The sequenced sample consisted of naive CD8+ T cells sorted from blood. V gene TRBV28 combines with J gene TRBJ1-1; D unresolved. The receptor was derived from a man between 18 and 35 years old in good health. This chain's CDR3 is CASSLFPGNTEAFF. CDR3 sequence (DNA): TGTGCCAGCAGTTTATTTCCGGGGAACACTGAAGCTTTCTTT.